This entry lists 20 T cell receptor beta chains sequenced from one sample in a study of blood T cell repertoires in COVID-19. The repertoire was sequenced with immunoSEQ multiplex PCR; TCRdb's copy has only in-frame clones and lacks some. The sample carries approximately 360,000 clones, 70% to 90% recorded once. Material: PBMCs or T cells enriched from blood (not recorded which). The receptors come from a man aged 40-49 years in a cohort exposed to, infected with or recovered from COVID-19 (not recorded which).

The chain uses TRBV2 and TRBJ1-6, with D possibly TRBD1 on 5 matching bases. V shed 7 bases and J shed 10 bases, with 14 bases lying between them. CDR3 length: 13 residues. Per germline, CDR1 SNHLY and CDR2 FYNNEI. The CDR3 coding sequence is TGTGCCAGCATCCTACAGGAATCGTCACCCCTCCACTTT. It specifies CASILQESSPLHF. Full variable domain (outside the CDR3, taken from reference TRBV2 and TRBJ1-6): EPEVTQTPSHQVTQMGQEVILRCVPISNHLYFYWYRQILGQKVEFLVSFYNNEISEKSEIFDDQFSVERPDGSNFTLKIRSTKLEDSAMYFCASILQESSPLHFGNGTRLTVT.

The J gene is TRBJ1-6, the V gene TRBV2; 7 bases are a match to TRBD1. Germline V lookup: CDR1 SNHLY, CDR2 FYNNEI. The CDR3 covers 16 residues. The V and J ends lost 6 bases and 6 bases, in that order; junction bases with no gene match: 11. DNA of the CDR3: TGTGCCAGCAGGGCTACAGGGGCGGGAAGTAATTCACCCCTCCACTTT. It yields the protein CASRATGAGSNSPLHF.

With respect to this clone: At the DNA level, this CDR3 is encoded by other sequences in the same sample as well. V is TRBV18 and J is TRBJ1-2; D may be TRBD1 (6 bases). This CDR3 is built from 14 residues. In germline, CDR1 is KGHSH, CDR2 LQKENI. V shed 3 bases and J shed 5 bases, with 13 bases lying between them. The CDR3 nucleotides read TGTGCCAGCTCACCCGGACAGACCACATATGGCTACACCTTC. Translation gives CASSPGQTTYGYTF. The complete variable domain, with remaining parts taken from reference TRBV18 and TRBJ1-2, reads NAGVMQNPRHLVRRRGQEARLRCSPMKGHSHVYWYRQLPEEGLKFMVYLQKENIIDESGMPKERFSAEFPKEGPSILRIQQVVRGDSAAYFCASSPGQTTYGYTFGSGTRLTVV.

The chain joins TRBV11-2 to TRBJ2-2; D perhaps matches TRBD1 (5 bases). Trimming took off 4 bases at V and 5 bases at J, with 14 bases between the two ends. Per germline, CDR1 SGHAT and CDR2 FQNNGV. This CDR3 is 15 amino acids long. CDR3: CASSWGLGDTGELFF. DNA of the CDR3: TGTGCCAGCAGCTGGGGCCTAGGGGATACCGGGGAGCTGTTTTTT.

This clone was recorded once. The CDR3 DNA sequence: TGTGCCATCAGGGGACTAGCGGGAGATGACGAGCAGTACTTC. This codes for CAIRGLAGDDEQYF. The chain is built from TRBV10-3 and TRBJ2-7, with TRBD2 identical over 14 bases. The CDR3 contains 14 residues. V lost 6 bases and J lost 5; bases outside the gene matches: 3. Germline lookup yields CDR1 ENHRY and CDR2 SYGVKD.

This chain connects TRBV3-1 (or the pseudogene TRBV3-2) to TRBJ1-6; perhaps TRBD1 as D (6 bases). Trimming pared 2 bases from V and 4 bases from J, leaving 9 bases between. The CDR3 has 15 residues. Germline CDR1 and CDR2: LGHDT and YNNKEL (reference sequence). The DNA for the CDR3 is TGTGCCAGCAGCCAACGACAGGCATATAATTCACCCCTCCACTTT. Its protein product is CASSQRQAYNSPLHF.

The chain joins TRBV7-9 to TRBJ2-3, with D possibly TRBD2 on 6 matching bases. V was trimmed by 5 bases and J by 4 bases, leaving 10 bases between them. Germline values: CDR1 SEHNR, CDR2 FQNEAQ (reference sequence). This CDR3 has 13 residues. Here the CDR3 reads CASSPSDPDTQYF. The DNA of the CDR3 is TGTGCCAGCAGCCCTAGCGATCCAGATACGCAGTATTTT.

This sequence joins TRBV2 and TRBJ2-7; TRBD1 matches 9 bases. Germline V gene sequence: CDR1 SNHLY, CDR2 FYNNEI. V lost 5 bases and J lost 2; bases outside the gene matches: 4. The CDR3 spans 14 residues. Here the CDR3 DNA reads TGTGCCAGCAGTTCCGGGACAGGGACCTACGAGCAGTACTTC. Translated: CASSSGTGTYEQYF.

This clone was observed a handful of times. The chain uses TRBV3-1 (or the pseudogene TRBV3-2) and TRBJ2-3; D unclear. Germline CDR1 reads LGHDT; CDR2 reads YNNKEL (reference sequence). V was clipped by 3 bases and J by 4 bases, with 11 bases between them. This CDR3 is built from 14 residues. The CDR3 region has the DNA TGTGCCAGCAGCCAGACTTCCCCCCCAGATACGCAGTATTTT. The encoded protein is CASSQTSPPDTQYF.

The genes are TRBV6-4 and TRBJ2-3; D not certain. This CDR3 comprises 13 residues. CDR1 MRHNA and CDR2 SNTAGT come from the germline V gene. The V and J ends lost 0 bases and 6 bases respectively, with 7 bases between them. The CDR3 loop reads CASSDSTEDTQYF. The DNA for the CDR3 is TGTGCCAGCAGTGACTCGACGGAGGATACGCAGTATTTT.

The CDR3 is CASSAWDSNTGELFF. In DNA, the CDR3 is TGCGCCAGCAGTGCCTGGGACAGCAACACCGGGGAGCTGTTTTTT. This chain joins TRBV10-2 and TRBJ2-2; TRBD1 agrees at 7 bases. Germline CDR1 WSHSY, CDR2 SAAADI. The CDR3 is made up of 15 amino acids. V gave up 4 bases and J gave up 2 bases; unmatched junction bases: 4.

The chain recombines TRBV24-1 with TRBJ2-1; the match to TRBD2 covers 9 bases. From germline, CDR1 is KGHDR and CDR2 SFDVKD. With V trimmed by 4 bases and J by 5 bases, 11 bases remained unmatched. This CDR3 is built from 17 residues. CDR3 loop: CATSESPASGIDNEQFF. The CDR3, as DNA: TGTGCCACCAGTGAGTCCCCGGCTAGCGGGATAGACAATGAGCAGTTCTTC.

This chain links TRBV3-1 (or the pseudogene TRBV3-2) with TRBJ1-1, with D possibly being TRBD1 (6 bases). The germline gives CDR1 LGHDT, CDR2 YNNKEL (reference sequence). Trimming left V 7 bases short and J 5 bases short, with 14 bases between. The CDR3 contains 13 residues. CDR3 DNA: TGTGCCAGCAACCACGAGGGGGGGACTGAAGCTTTCTTT. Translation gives CASNHEGGTEAFF.

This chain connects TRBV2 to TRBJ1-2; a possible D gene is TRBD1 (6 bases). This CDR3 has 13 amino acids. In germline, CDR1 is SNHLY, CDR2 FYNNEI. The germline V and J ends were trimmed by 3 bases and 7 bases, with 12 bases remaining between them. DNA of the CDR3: TGTGCCAGCAGTGAGCAGGGGTTCGGTGGCTACACCTTC. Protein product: CASSEQGFGGYTF.

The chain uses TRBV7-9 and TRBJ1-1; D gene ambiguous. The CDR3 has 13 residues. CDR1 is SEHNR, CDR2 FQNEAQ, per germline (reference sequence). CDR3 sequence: CAEMAETGTEAFF. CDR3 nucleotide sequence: TGTGCAGAAATGGCGGAAACTGGGACTGAAGCTTTCTTT. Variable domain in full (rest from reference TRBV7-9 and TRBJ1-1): DTGVSQNPRHKITKRGQNVTFRCDPISEHNRLYWYRQTLGQGPEFLTYFQNEAQLEKSRLLSDRFSAERPKGSFSTLEIQRTEQGDSAMYLCAEMAETGTEAFFGQGTRLTVV.

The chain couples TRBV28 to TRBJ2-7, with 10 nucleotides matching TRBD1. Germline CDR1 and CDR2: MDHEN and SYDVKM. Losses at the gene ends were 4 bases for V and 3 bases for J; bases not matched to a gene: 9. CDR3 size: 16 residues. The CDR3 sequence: CASSSPGTGVFYEQYF. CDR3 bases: TGTGCCAGCAGTTCACCCGGGACAGGGGTATTCTACGAGCAGTACTTC.

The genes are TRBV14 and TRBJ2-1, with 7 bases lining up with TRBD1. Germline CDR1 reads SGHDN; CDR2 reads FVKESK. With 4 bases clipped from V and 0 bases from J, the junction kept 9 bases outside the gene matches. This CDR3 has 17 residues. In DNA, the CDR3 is TGTGCCAGCAGCCGGCCGGGACAGTTGAGCTCCTACAATGAGCAGTTCTTC. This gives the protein CASSRPGQLSSYNEQFF.

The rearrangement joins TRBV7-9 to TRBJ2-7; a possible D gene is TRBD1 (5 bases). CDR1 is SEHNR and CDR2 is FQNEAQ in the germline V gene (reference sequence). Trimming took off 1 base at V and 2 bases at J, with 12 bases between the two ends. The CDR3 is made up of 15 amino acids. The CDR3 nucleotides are TGTGCCAGCAGCTTAGGGACACGTACACCCTACGAGCAGTACTTC. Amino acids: CASSLGTRTPYEQYF.

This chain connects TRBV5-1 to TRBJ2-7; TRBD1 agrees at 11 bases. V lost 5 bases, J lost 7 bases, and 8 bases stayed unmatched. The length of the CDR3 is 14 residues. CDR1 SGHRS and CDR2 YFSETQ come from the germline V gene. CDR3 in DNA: TGCGCCAGCAGACACGGACAGGGGGCGCGGGAGCAGTACTTC. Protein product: CASRHGQGAREQYF.

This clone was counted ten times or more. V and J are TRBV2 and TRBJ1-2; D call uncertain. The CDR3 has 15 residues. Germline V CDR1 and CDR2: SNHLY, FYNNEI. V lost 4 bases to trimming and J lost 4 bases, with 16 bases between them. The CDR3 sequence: CASSVAPLTVYGYTF. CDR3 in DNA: TGTGCCAGCAGTGTGGCACCACTCACAGTCTATGGCTACACCTTC.